This entry features one T cell receptor (beta chain) sequence. After 5'RACE with constant-segment primers, TCR alpha and TCR beta cDNA libraries carrying sample barcodes and UMIs were obtained. TCRdb re-derived calls from the 5' RACE reads in MiXCR, one entry per CDR3 protein. The top ten clones hold over 20% of a sample with around 250,000 distinct CDR3 sequences, roughly 15% of them seen once. Per the germline V gene, CDR1 is SGHVS and CDR2 is FQNEAQ. The V and J ends lost 7 bases and 6 bases respectively, with 24 bases between them. This CDR3 has 16 residues. The source of the sample is a study of T-cell memory formation after mild COVID-19. The wider study: TCR clusters showed largely donor specificity.

The material sequenced was PBMCs or a T cell subset sorted from them (not recorded which). The receptor was derived from a man aged 18 to 29 who had mild COVID-19 (a few samples of this study predate the infection). Cell type and time point are not known. The chain has TRBV7-8 and TRBJ1-1; the D is unclear. The CDR3 loop reads CASTPGRRGPIAEAFF. CDR3 sequence (DNA): TGTGCCAGCACCCCGGGGAGGAGAGGTCCGATCGCTGAAGCTTTCTTT.